This record looks at one T cell receptor (beta chain) sequence and its context. The antigen is undetermined. This entry belongs to a study of post-analysis software for immune sequencing data. Unique molecular identifiers were present in the TCR beta cDNA libraries. TCRdb reprocessed the PCR reads via MiXCR and lists one record per CDR3 protein. The repertoire holds roughly 870,000 distinct CDR3 sequences, 53% seen once, with under 6% in the top ten. This CDR3 spans 11 amino acids. The V gene's germline CDR1 is GTSNPN and CDR2 SVGIG (reference sequence). Trimming left V 5 bases short and J 2 bases short, with 6 bases between. Study observations and caveats: TRBV5-6, TRBV5-1 and TRBV20-1 were among roughly 5 TRBV segments more frequent in patients than controls.

Sequencing was done on a sample of blood. The TCR was taken from a girl between 10 and 17 years old with multiple sclerosis. The gene calls are TRBV30 and TRBJ1-2; no clear D. CDR3 amino acids: CAWGLNYGYTF. In nucleotides, the CDR3 is TGTGCCTGGGGCCTCAACTATGGCTACACCTTC.